This entry lists 25 T cell receptor beta chains sequenced from one sample in a study of brain metastases from non-small cell lung cancer. The protocol was immunoSEQ multiplex PCR, while the TCRdb copy is restricted to in-frame clones and leaves out a portion. The repertoire holds 1,500 to 2,000 clones, with 81% as singletons. The source material was tumor-adjacent normal tissue. These receptors were obtained from a donor aged 40 or older with non-small cell lung cancer.

This chain connects TRBV4-3 to TRBJ2-1, with 7 positions matching TRBD2. V was pared by 0 bases and J by 5 bases, with 10 bases of the junction left unmatched. The length of the CDR3 is 17 residues. The germline gives CDR1 LGHNA, CDR2 YSLEER. CDR3 in amino acids: CASSQDLMSSGDNEQFF. CDR3 DNA: TGCGCCAGCAGCCAAGATCTTATGTCTAGCGGAGACAATGAGCAGTTCTTC.

This clone was counted a single time. The chain combines TRBV11-2 with TRBJ1-1, with a weak D call TRBD1 (5 bases). Trimming took 0 bases from V and 0 from J, leaving 11 bases between them. This CDR3 is 16 amino acids long. Germline CDR1 reads SGHAT; CDR2 reads FQNNGV. The CDR3 loop reads CASSLDGAAMNTEAFF. The CDR3 DNA reads TGTGCCAGCAGCTTAGATGGGGCAGCGATGAACACTGAAGCTTTCTTT.

This clone was seen more than once but under ten times. The chain is built from TRBV4-3 and TRBJ1-5, with D possibly matching TRBD1 (5 bases). The CDR3 totals 17 residues. The germline V gene encodes CDR1 LGHNA and CDR2 YSLEER. V dropped 2 bases and J dropped 7 bases, with 21 bases sitting between them. The CDR3 DNA reads TGCGCCAGCAGCCAAAACCTCGGGACCCGGGCGTGGCAGCCCCAGCATTTT. Its protein product is CASSQNLGTRAWQPQHF.

This clone was seen a single time. J is TRBJ2-7 and V is TRBV6-2 or TRBV6-3; D remains unclear. V was shortened by 2 bases and J by 2 bases, with 7 bases between the two germline ends. Germline loops: CDR1 MNHEY, CDR2 SVGEGT. The length of the CDR3 is 13 residues. The chain's CDR3 is CASSYTAAYEQYF. CDR3 nucleotide sequence: TGTGCCAGCAGTTACACGGCAGCCTACGAGCAGTACTTC.

The chain employs TRBV19 and TRBJ2-2, with D unresolved. The CDR3 totals 13 residues. Germline V gives CDR1 LNHDA, CDR2 SQIVND (reference sequence). Trimming shortened V by 8 bases and J by 5 bases, and 12 bases separated the two germline ends. DNA for the CDR3: TGTGCCAGTTGGTACCGCCGGACCGGGGAGCTGTTTTTT. Translating gives CASWYRRTGELFF.

The table lists this clone with a count of one. The rearrangement joins TRBV5-4 to TRBJ2-1; D remains ambiguous. Germline loops: CDR1 SGHNT, CDR2 YYREEE (reference sequence). CDR3 length equals 12 residues. V lost 0 bases to trimming and J lost 9 bases, with 7 bases between them. CDR3 sequence reads: CASSLGSLEQFF. In nucleotides, the CDR3 is TGTGCCAGCAGCTTGGGGAGCCTTGAGCAGTTCTTC.

The genes are TRBV6-1 and TRBJ1-4; maybe TRBD1 (5 bases). Trimming removed 2 bases from V and 4 bases from J, with 11 bases in between. This CDR3 contains 15 residues. From germline, CDR1 is MNHNS and CDR2 SASEGT. The CDR3 here is CASSEPDKGNEKLFF. CDR3 DNA sequence: TGTGCCAGCAGTGAACCGGACAAAGGTAATGAAAAACTGTTTTTT.

The chain uses TRBV5-1 and TRBJ2-3; no firm D call. Trimming left V 0 bases short and J 4 bases short, with 12 bases between. From germline, CDR1 is SGHRS and CDR2 YFSETQ. The CDR3 sequence is 15 residues long. CDR3 protein: CASSLVQSFSDTQYF. The CDR3 DNA sequence: TGCGCCAGCAGCTTGGTACAAAGTTTCTCAGATACGCAGTATTTT.

The chain joins TRBV12-3 or TRBV12-4 to TRBJ2-5, with D perhaps matching TRBD2 (6 bases). Trimming stripped 6 bases from V and 10 bases from J, with 15 bases between. The CDR3 covers 12 residues. The chain's CDR3 is CASSSPGGDQYF. DNA for the CDR3: TGTGCCAGCAGCTCGCCAGGCGGGGACCAGTACTTC.

This clone was recorded once. V is TRBV25-1 and J is TRBJ1-1; D is unresolved. The CDR3 runs to 13 residues. Germline lookup yields CDR1 MGHDK and CDR2 SYGVNS. The germline V and J ends were trimmed by 2 bases and 7 bases, with 11 bases remaining between them. The chain's CDR3 is CASSEAIWGEAFF. In nucleotides, the CDR3 is TGTGCCAGCAGTGAAGCGATCTGGGGTGAAGCTTTCTTT.

With respect to this clone: Other DNA sequences in the sample encode the same CDR3. The rearrangement uses TRBV27 and TRBJ1-5, with 9 nucleotides matching TRBD1. This CDR3 is 16 amino acids long. J was trimmed by 3 bases and V by 3 bases; bases with no gene match: 6. The germline CDR1 and CDR2 sequences are MNHEY and SMNVEV (reference sequence). The CDR3 nucleotides are TGTGCCAGCAGTTTGACGTGGACAGGGGACAATCAGCCCCAGCATTTT. Translation: CASSLTWTGDNQPQHF.

The V gene is TRBV28, the J gene TRBJ2-1; the match to TRBD2 covers 14 bases. The CDR3 is 17 residues long. With V trimmed by 1 base and J by 7 bases, 6 bases remained unmatched. Germline CDR1 and CDR2: MDHEN and SYDVKM. CDR3 nucleotide sequence: TGTGCCAGCAGTTTATTGACTAGCGGGAGGGCCACTAATGAGCAGTTCTTC. Its protein product is CASSLLTSGRATNEQFF.

Notes on this clone: Its ends do not fully match the called genes, so a read error is possible. The rearrangement uses TRBV9 and TRBJ2-1; no definite D call. The V gene's germline CDR1 is SGDLS and CDR2 YYNGEE. This CDR3 has 13 amino acids. CDR3: CTSSVSQASGQFF. DNA for the CDR3: TGTACCAGCAGCGTTTCGCAGGCCTCGGGGCAGTTCTTC.

This chain uses TRBV9 with TRBJ1-2; no firm D call. V was clipped by 3 bases and J by 0 bases, with 15 bases between them. The CDR3 runs 16 residues. The germline V gene has CDR1 SGDLS and CDR2 YYNGEE. CDR3 bases: TGTGCCAGCAGCGAACCTTCTTCGACGGCTAACTATGGCTACACCTTC. This encodes CASSEPSSTANYGYTF.

This clone was counted a single time. The V gene is TRBV27, the J gene TRBJ2-7; unclear D gene. V dropped 0 bases and J dropped 6 bases, with 12 bases sitting between them. The CDR3 runs to 14 residues. CDR1 and CDR2 from the germline V gene are MNHEY and SMNVEV (reference sequence). CDR3 in amino acids: CASSLSGSLGEQYF. The CDR3 DNA sequence: TGTGCCAGCAGTTTATCGGGGTCCTTGGGCGAGCAGTACTTC.

The V and J genes are TRBV4-3 and TRBJ2-5; either TRBD1 or TRBD2 may fit D (5 bases each). Per the germline V gene, CDR1 is LGHNA and CDR2 is YSLEER. V was cut by 3 bases and J by 9 bases, with 11 bases left in between. The CDR3 extends over 12 amino acids. Here the CDR3 DNA reads TGCGCCAGCAGCCAGTATCAGGGACCCCAGTACTTC. It is translated as CASSQYQGPQYF.

The gene calls are TRBV6-5 and TRBJ2-3; 11 bases are a match to TRBD2. V lost 5 bases, J lost 8 bases, and 3 bases stayed unmatched. The germline gives CDR1 MNHEY, CDR2 SVGAGI. This CDR3 spans 13 amino acids. The CDR3 spells CASSKTSGSTQYF. CDR3 DNA sequence: TGTGCCAGCAGTAAAACTAGCGGGAGTACGCAGTATTTT.

The rearrangement joins TRBV15 to TRBJ1-1, with a weak D call TRBD1 (5 bases). Germline-derived CDR1 and CDR2 are LNHNV and YYDKDF (reference sequence). The length of the CDR3 is 13 residues. The V gene lost 4 bases and the J gene lost 1 base, with 7 bases spanning the gap. The DNA of the CDR3 is TGTGCCACCAGCACCACAGGGAACACTGAAGCTTTCTTT. Encoded protein: CATSTTGNTEAFF.

The CDR3 DNA follows: TGCGCCAGCAGCCAAGCTTGGAGCGGGAGTGGGACAGATACGCAGTATTTT. Its protein is CASSQAWSGSGTDTQYF. The chain couples TRBV4-3 to TRBJ2-3; 8 nucleotides agree with TRBD2. After removal of 1 base from V and 3 bases from J, the junction contained 9 bases not matched to a gene. There are 17 residues in the CDR3. Germline assignment: CDR1 LGHNA and CDR2 YSLEER.

This rearrangement joins TRBV5-1 to TRBJ2-3, with TRBD2 as a possible D gene (5 bases). The CDR3 runs to 16 residues. The germline V gene encodes CDR1 SGHRS and CDR2 YFSETQ. V was shortened by 0 bases and J by 6 bases, with 17 bases between the two germline ends. The CDR3 DNA reads TGCGCCAGCAGCTTGGGGGTGGCCAGCGGCGGGGATACGCAGTATTTT. Its protein is CASSLGVASGGDTQYF.

The chain links TRBV28 to TRBJ2-4; TRBD2 aligns across 12 bases. Germline CDR1 MDHEN, CDR2 SYDVKM. The CDR3 consists of 16 residues. The V segment lost 6 bases and the J segment 1 base; nucleotides outside the gene matches: 4. CDR3 nucleotides: TGTGCCAGCAGAACGACTAGCGGGAGCGCCAAAAACATTCAGTACTTC. This codes for CASRTTSGSAKNIQYF.

The sample holds a few counts of this clone. V usage is TRBV6-2 or TRBV6-3 and J usage is TRBJ2-1; TRBD2 is a possible D gene (6 bases). V was pared by 1 base and J by 0 bases, with 13 bases between. CDR3 length: 17 amino acids. In germline, CDR1 is MNHEY, CDR2 SVGEGT. CDR3 amino acids: CASSYLTPSDSYNEQFF. CDR3 coding DNA: TGTGCCAGCAGTTACTTGACGCCTAGCGACTCCTACAATGAGCAGTTCTTC.

This chain links TRBV20-1 with TRBJ2-2, with TRBD2 as a possible D gene (5 bases). Germline V gives CDR1 DFQATT, CDR2 SNEGSKA (reference sequence). Trimming stripped 5 bases from V and 13 bases from J, with 14 bases between. This CDR3 spans 11 amino acids. The chain's CDR3 is CSARKDRGLFF. In DNA, the CDR3 is TGCAGTGCTCGAAAAGACCGGGGGCTGTTTTTT.

The rearrangement uses TRBV5-4 and TRBJ2-3; 8 nucleotides agree with TRBD1. The CDR3 is 16 residues long. Trimming took 4 bases from V and 0 from J; bases not matched to a gene: 7. Germline V gene sequence: CDR1 SGHNT, CDR2 YYREEE (reference sequence). CDR3 in amino acids: CASSGQTGESTDTQYF. DNA of the CDR3: TGTGCCAGCAGCGGACAGACAGGGGAAAGCACAGATACGCAGTATTTT. Full variable domain (rest looked up from reference TRBV5-4 and TRBJ2-3): ETGVTQSPTHLIKTRGQQVTLRCSSQSGHNTVSWYQQALGQGPQFIFQYYREEENGRGNFPPRFSGLQFPNYSSELNVNALELDDSALYLCASSGQTGESTDTQYFGPGTRLTVL.

The chain links TRBV28 to TRBJ2-2, with 8 nucleotides matching TRBD1. Germline CDR1 MDHEN, CDR2 SYDVKM. The CDR3 sequence is 18 residues long. Trimming took 7 bases from V and 3 from J; bases not matched to a gene: 16. The CDR3 region has the DNA TGTGCCAGCAACTTGTCCGGGACAGGAAGGCCCCACACCGGGGAGCTGTTTTTT. Translating gives CASNLSGTGRPHTGELFF.